The source of this T cell receptor (beta chain) is a study of T cell responses to AZD1222 COVID-19 vaccine. Broader study findings: Donors in the cohort were predominantly white British and more often female, and clonal diversity was possibly underestimated. Sampling captured repertoires only after the peak T cell response.

This CDR3 comprises 14 residues. Per the germline V gene, CDR1 is MNHEY and CDR2 is SVGAGI. Trimming cost V 2 bases and J 1 base, with 8 bases left between them. Some clones are missing from TCRdb's copy, which holds only in-frame ones; the method was immunoSEQ multiplex PCR. Of more than 85,000 clones listed, about 89% are singletons. Only one count was recorded for this clone. What it binds is unknown. The V call is TRBV6-5, the J call TRBJ2-5; perhaps TRBD2 as D (5 bases). This receptor was identified in an adult in good health. The specimen was peripheral blood, collected on day 0 of AZD1222 vaccination. CDR3 in DNA: TGTGCCAGCAGTTACCGGGGAAGCCAAGAGACCCAGTACTTC. Translating it yields CASSYRGSQETQYF.